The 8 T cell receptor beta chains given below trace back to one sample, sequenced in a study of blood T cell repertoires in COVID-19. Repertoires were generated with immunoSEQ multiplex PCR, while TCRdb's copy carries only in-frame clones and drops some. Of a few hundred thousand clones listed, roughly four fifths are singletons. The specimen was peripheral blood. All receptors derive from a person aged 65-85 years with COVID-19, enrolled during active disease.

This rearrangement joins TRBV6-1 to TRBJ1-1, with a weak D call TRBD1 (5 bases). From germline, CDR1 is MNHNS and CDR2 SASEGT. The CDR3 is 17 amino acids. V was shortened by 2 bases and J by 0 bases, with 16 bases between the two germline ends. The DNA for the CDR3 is TGTGCCAGCAGTGAACGGGGGTTTGGCAGACTGAACACTGAAGCTTTCTTT. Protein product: CASSERGFGRLNTEAFF.

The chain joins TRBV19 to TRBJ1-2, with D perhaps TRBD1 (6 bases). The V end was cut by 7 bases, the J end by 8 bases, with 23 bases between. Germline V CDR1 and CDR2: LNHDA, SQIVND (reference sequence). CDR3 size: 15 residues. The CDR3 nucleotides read TGTGCCAGTATAGGATCCTCGGACAGTGAAAGGGGCTACACCTTC. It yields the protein CASIGSSDSERGYTF.

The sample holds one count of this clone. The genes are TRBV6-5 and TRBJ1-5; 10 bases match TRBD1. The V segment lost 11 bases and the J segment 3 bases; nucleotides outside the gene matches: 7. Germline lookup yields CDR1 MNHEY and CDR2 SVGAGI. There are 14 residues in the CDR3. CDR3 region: CAVRGTGDNQPQHF. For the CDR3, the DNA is TGTGCCGTGCGAGGGACAGGGGACAATCAGCCCCAGCATTTT.

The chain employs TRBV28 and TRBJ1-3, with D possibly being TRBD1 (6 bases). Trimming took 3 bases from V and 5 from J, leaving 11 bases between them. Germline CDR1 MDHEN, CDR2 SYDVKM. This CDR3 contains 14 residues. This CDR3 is CASSLDRARNTIYF. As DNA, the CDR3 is TGTGCCAGCAGTTTGGACAGAGCGAGAAACACCATATATTTT.

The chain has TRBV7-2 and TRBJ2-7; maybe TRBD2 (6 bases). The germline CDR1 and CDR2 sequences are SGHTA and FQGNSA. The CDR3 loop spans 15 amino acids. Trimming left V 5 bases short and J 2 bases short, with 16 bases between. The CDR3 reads CASSKGWGETYEQYF. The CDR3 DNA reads TGTGCCAGCAGCAAAGGGTGGGGGGAAACCTACGAGCAGTACTTC.

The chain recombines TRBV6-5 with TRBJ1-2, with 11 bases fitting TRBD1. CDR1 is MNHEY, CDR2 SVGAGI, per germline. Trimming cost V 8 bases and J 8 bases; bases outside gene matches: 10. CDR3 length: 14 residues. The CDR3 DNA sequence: TGTGCCAGCCAATCGGGACAGGGGGTCTACGGCTACACCTTC. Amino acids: CASQSGQGVYGYTF.

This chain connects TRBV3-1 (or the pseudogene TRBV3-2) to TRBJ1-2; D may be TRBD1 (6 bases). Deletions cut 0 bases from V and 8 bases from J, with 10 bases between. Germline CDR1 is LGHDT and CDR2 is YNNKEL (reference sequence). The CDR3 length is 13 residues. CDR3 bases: TGTGCCAGCAGCCAAGATCGGCAGGGGGGCTACACCTTC. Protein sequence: CASSQDRQGGYTF.

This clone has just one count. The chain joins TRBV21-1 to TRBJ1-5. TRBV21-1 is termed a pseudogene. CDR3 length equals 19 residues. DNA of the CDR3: TGTGCCAGCAGCAAATACCAAAAAGCCGGGAAATCATTCAATCAGCCCCAGCATTTT. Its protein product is CASSKYQKAGKSFNQPQHF.